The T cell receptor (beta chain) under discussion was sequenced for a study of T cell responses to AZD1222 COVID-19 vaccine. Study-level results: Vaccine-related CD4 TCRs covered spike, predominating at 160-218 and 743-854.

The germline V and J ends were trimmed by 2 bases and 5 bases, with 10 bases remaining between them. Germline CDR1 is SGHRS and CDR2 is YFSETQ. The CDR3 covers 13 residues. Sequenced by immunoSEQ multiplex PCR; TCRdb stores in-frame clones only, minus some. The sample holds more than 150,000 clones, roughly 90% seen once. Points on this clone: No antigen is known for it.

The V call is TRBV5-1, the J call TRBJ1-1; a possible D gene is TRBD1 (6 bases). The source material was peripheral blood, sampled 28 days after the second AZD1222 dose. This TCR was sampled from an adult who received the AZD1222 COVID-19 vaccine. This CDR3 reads CASSLWGTTEAFF. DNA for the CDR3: TGCGCCAGCAGCTTATGGGGGACAACTGAAGCTTTCTTT.